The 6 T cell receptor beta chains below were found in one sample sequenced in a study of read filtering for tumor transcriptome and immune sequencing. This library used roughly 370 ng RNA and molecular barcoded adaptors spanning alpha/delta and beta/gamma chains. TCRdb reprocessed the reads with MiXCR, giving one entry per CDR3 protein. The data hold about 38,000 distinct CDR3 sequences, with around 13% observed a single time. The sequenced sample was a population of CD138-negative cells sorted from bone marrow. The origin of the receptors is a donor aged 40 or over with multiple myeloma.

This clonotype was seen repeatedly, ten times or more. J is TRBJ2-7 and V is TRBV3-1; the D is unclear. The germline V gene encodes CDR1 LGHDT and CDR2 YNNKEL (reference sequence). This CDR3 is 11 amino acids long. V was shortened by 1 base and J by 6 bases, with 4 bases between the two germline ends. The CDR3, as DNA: TGTGCCAGCAGCCAAGTCTCCGAGCAGTACTTC. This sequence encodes CASSQVSEQYF.

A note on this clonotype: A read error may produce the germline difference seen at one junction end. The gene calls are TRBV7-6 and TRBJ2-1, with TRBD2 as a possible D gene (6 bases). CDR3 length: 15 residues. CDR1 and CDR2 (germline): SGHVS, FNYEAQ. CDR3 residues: CAGNFSGAQGNGQFF. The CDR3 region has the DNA TGTGCCGGCAACTTCTCGGGAGCCCAGGGCAATGGGCAGTTCTTC. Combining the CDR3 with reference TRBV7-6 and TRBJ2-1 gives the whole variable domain GAGVSQSPRYKVTKRGQDVALRCDPISGHVSLYWYRQALGQGPEFLTYFNYEAQQDKSGLPNDRFSAERPEGSISTLTIQRTEQRDSAMYRCAGNFSGAQGNGQFFGPGTRLTVL.

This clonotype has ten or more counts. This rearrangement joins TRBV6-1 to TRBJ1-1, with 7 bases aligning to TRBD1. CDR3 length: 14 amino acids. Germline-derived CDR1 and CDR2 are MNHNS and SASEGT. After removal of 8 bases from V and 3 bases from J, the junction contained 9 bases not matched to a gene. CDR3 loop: CASHPDDRDTEAFF. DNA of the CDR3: TGTGCCAGCCACCCCGACGACAGGGACACTGAAGCTTTCTTT.

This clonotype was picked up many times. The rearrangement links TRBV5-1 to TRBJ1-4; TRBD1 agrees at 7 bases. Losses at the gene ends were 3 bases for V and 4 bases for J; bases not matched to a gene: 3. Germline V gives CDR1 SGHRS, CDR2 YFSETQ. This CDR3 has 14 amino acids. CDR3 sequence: CASSSGQFNEKLFF. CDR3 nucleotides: TGCGCCAGCAGCTCGGGACAGTTTAATGAAAAACTGTTTTTT.

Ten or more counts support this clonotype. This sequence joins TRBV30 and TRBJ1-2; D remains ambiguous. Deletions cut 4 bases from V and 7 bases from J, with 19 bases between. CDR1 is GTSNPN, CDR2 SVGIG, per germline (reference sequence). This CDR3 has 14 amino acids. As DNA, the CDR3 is TGTGCCTGGAACTTCGACCCGCTAGGAGCTGGCTACACCTTC. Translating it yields CAWNFDPLGAGYTF. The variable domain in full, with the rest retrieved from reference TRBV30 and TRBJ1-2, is SQTIHQWPATLVQPVGSPLSLECTVEGTSNPNLYWYRQAAGRGLQLLFYSVGIGQISSEVPQNLSASRPQDRQFILSSKKLLLSDSGFYLCAWNFDPLGAGYTFGSGTRLTVV.

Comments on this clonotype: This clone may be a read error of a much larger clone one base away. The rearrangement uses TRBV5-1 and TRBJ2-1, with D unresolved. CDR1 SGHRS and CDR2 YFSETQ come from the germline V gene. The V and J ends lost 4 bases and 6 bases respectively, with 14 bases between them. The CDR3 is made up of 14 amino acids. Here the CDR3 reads CASSAPINSNEQFF. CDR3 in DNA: TGCGCCAGCAGCGCGCCTATAAACAGCAATGAGCAGTTCTTC.